The 22 T cell receptor beta chains reported below all come from one sample, sequenced in a study of blood T cell repertoires in COVID-19 (dated by TCRdb to 2020 to 2021). Preparation of the library involved the immunoSEQ multiplex PCR assay. This is the immuneACCESS table as TCRdb keeps it, with only in-frame sequences that have V and J called. A part of the clones is gone; compared with another copy, unresolved V genes explain less than half, and the rest is unexplained. The sample table records roughly 400,000 clones; 80% to 95% of these occur just once. The top ten hold more than 0.55% of the sample. Sequenced sample: PBMCs or T cells enriched from blood (not recorded which). The receptors stem from a man between 18 and 35 years old who had recovered from COVID-19.

The chain couples TRBV18 to TRBJ2-7; TRBD1 aligns across 11 bases. The CDR3 extends over 14 amino acids. Germline V gene lookup returns CDR1 KGHSH and CDR2 LQKENI. V was clipped by 3 bases and J by 6 bases; unmatched bases: 4. The CDR3 DNA follows: TGTGCCAGCTCACCGGGACAGGGGGGAGCCGAGCAGTACTTC. It encodes CASSPGQGGAEQYF.

Details on this clone: The junction departs from germline at one end; a sequencing error may be responsible. The chain combines TRBV7-9 with TRBJ1-2; 7 bases agree with TRBD1. The CDR3 runs 13 residues. Germline CDR1 reads SEHNR; CDR2 reads FQNEAQ (reference sequence). The CDR3: CASSPLHRQGGAF. The CDR3 region has the DNA TGTGCCAGCAGCCCCTTACACCGACAGGGTGGGGCCTTC.

This rearrangement joins TRBV24-1 to TRBJ1-6; 8 nucleotides agree with TRBD1. Germline assignment: CDR1 KGHDR and CDR2 SFDVKD. CDR3 length equals 15 residues. V dropped 9 bases and J dropped 7; count of bases not matched to a gene: 10. The DNA for the CDR3 is TGTGCCACCGTCGAACAGGGGGTGGAGAATTCACCCCTCCACTTT. This codes for CATVEQGVENSPLHF.

This clone was seen once. The chain employs TRBV27 and TRBJ1-6; 7 positions match TRBD1. V lost 3 bases to trimming and J lost 7 bases; unmatched junction nucleotides: 3. The CDR3 is made up of 14 amino acids. Germline V lookup: CDR1 MNHEY, CDR2 SMNVEV (reference sequence). The CDR3 DNA reads TGTGCCAGCAGTTTTACAGGGGAGAATTCACCCCTCCACTTT. Its protein product is CASSFTGENSPLHF.

This chain uses TRBV19 with TRBJ1-1, with a weak D call TRBD1 (6 bases). CDR3 length: 12 residues. The V and J ends lost 6 bases and 7 bases respectively, with 12 bases between them. The germline gives CDR1 LNHDA, CDR2 SQIVND (reference sequence). CDR3 in amino acids: CASRQTGDEAFF. The CDR3 region has the DNA TGTGCCAGTAGACAGACAGGAGATGAAGCTTTCTTT.

V is TRBV28 and J is TRBJ2-7; TRBD1 is a possible D gene (6 bases). Germline CDR1 MDHEN, CDR2 SYDVKM. The CDR3 contains 16 residues. V was pared by 1 base and J by 3 bases, with 16 bases between. In nucleotides, the CDR3 is TGTGCCAGCAGTTTATCGCCATCGGCAGGGGTCTACGAGCAGTACTTC. Residues: CASSLSPSAGVYEQYF. Full variable domain (rest looked up from reference TRBV28 and TRBJ2-7): DVKVTQSSRYLVKRTGEKVFLECVQDMDHENMFWYRQDPGLGLRLIYFSYDVKMKEKGDIPEGYSVSREKKERFSLILESASTNQTSMYLCASSLSPSAGVYEQYFGPGTRLTVT.

This clone is a singleton in its sample. The chain uses TRBV7-3 and TRBJ1-1; 8 nucleotides align to TRBD1. The V gene end was trimmed by 5 bases and the J gene end by 4 bases; junction bases not matched to a gene: 6. The CDR3 has 14 residues. In germline, CDR1 is SGHTA, CDR2 FQGTGA. The CDR3 nucleotides read TGTGCCAGCAGCGAGACAGGGGTGACCACTGAAGCTTTCTTT. Amino acid sequence: CASSETGVTTEAFF.

The V gene is TRBV9, the J gene TRBJ1-4; D is perhaps TRBD1 (5 bases). The CDR3 runs to 14 residues. V lost 0 bases to trimming and J lost 8 bases, with 11 bases between them. CDR1 is SGDLS, CDR2 YYNGEE, per germline. The CDR3 here is CASSVGVGEEKLFF. The CDR3 DNA follows: TGTGCCAGCAGCGTAGGGGTAGGGGAAGAAAAACTGTTTTTT.

The J gene is TRBJ2-7, the V gene TRBV28, with D tentatively TRBD1 (5 bases). V was cut by 5 bases and J by 2 bases, with 13 bases left in between. The germline CDR1 and CDR2 sequences are MDHEN and SYDVKM. The CDR3 loop spans 14 amino acids. CDR3 DNA: TGTGCCAGCAGTACCCCGACAGAAGCCTACGAGCAGTACTTC. This codes for CASSTPTEAYEQYF.

V and J are TRBV30 and TRBJ2-1; 7 bases map to TRBD2. V shed 1 base, J shed 3 bases, and the junction held 6 bases outside the gene matches. CDR1 GTSNPN and CDR2 SVGIG come from the germline V gene (reference sequence). The CDR3 length is 15 residues. The CDR3 bases are TGTGCCTGGAGTGGTGGGAGGGCCTACTACAATGAGCAGTTCTTC. Protein product: CAWSGGRAYYNEQFF. The complete variable domain, with remaining parts taken from reference TRBV30 and TRBJ2-1, reads SQTIHQWPATLVQPVGSPLSLECTVEGTSNPNLYWYRQAAGRGLQLLFYSVGIGQISSEVPQNLSASRPQDRQFILSSKKLLLSDSGFYLCAWSGGRAYYNEQFFGPGTRLTVL.

The chain carries TRBV7-8 and TRBJ1-3; D is unclear. The germline V gene has CDR1 SGHVS and CDR2 FQNEAQ. The CDR3 loop spans 14 amino acids. V lost 1 base, J lost 2 bases, and 6 bases lay in between. CDR3 DNA sequence: TGTGCCAGCAGCTTAGACGGAGCTGGAAACACCATATATTTT. Translating gives CASSLDGAGNTIYF.

The gene calls are TRBV3-1 (or the pseudogene TRBV3-2) and TRBJ1-1, with D maybe TRBD1 (6 bases). CDR1 and CDR2 (germline): LGHDT, YNNKEL (reference sequence). This CDR3 has 12 residues. Trimming cost V 5 bases and J 10 bases, with 14 bases left between them. Written as DNA, the CDR3 is TGTGCCAGCAGCTATAGTTCAGGGGTAGCTTTCTTT. Its translation: CASSYSSGVAFF.

This clone has just one count. V usage is TRBV6-5 and J usage is TRBJ1-5, with 9 nucleotides matching TRBD1. The CDR3 loop spans 14 amino acids. Germline V lookup: CDR1 MNHEY, CDR2 SVGAGI. V dropped 6 bases and J dropped 5; count of bases not matched to a gene: 5. CDR3 amino acids: CASSRTGVDQPQHF. Written as DNA, the CDR3 is TGTGCCAGCAGCCGGACAGGGGTTGATCAGCCCCAGCATTTT.

This rearrangement joins TRBV6-5 to TRBJ1-5; no clear D gene. CDR3 length: 13 residues. Germline CDR1 reads MNHEY; CDR2 reads SVGAGI. V lost 6 bases and J lost 5, with 11 bases in between. CDR3 nucleotide sequence: TGTGCCAGCAGGGATGAGGGATATCAGCCCCAGCATTTT. Residues: CASRDEGYQPQHF.

About this clone itself: Other DNA sequences from this sample encode an identical CDR3 as well. The gene calls are TRBV10-1 and TRBJ1-1; 7 nucleotides line up with TRBD1. CDR1 is WNHNN, CDR2 SYGVQD, per germline (reference sequence). CDR3 length equals 14 residues. The trim removed 6 bases at V and 3 bases at J, leaving 7 bases unmatched. The CDR3 nucleotides read TGCGCCAGCAGCCGACAGGGAAGGGACACTGAAGCTTTCTTT. It yields the protein CASSRQGRDTEAFF.

This chain joins TRBV2 and TRBJ2-2, with unresolved D. Trimming left V 4 bases short and J 0 bases short, with 12 bases between. Germline V gene lookup returns CDR1 SNHLY and CDR2 FYNNEI. CDR3 size: 16 residues. In nucleotides, the CDR3 is TGTGCCAGCAGTGTCGACCTAGACGCGAACACCGGGGAGCTGTTTTTT. Encoded protein: CASSVDLDANTGELFF.

The chain couples TRBV7-9 to TRBJ1-2; D not certain. The CDR3 runs to 15 residues. V gave up 0 bases and J gave up 0 bases, with 8 bases separating them. Germline CDR1 SEHNR, CDR2 FQNEAQ (reference sequence). The CDR3: CASSLAGQANYGYTF. CDR3 nucleotide sequence: TGTGCCAGCAGCTTAGCGGGTCAGGCTAACTATGGCTACACCTTC.

The gene calls are TRBV6-5 and TRBJ1-2; TRBD1 is a possible D gene (6 bases). The CDR3 has 13 amino acids. CDR1 and CDR2 (germline): MNHEY, SVGAGI. V dropped 8 bases and J dropped 4 bases, with 14 bases sitting between them. Here the CDR3 DNA reads TGTGCCAGCTGTCTTGACAGGAGCTATGGCTACACCTTC. Amino acids: CASCLDRSYGYTF.

The chain recombines TRBV7-2 with TRBJ1-6; no definite D call. Per the germline V gene, CDR1 is SGHTA and CDR2 is FQGNSA. The CDR3 is 16 amino acids. The V end lost 1 base, the J end lost 7 bases, and 14 bases lay between the germline ends. The CDR3 region is CASSLVSRPRNSPLHF. The DNA of the CDR3 is TGTGCCAGCAGCTTAGTTTCACGGCCGAGGAATTCACCCCTCCACTTT. Full variable domain (remainder filled in from reference TRBV7-2 and TRBJ1-6): GAGVSQSPSNKVTEKGKDVELRCDPISGHTALYWYRQSLGQGLEFLIYFQGNSAPDKSGLPSDRFSAERTGGSVSTLTIQRTQQEDSAVYLCASSLVSRPRNSPLHFGNGTRLTVT.

This chain uses TRBV7-8 with TRBJ1-5, with 8 bases fitting TRBD1. Trimming cost V 0 bases and J 4 bases; bases outside gene matches: 5. Germline-derived CDR1 and CDR2 are SGHVS and FQNEAQ. The CDR3 contains 16 residues. The CDR3 sequence is CASSLAIWTGNQPQHF. CDR3 in DNA: TGTGCCAGCAGCTTAGCCATCTGGACAGGGAATCAGCCCCAGCATTTT.

The chain joins TRBV10-3 to TRBJ1-1; 7 nucleotides align to TRBD1. The germline V gene encodes CDR1 ENHRY and CDR2 SYGVKD. V shed 3 bases and J 5 bases; nucleotides not matched to a gene: 3. This CDR3 region has 13 residues. The CDR3 sequence: CAISDGTATEAFF. The CDR3 DNA is TGTGCCATCAGTGACGGGACAGCGACTGAAGCTTTCTTT.

This clone occurred once. The J gene is TRBJ1-5, the V gene TRBV4-1; maybe TRBD1 (6 bases). Trimming stripped 1 base from V and 3 bases from J, with 13 bases between. Germline CDR1 MGHRA, CDR2 YSYEKL. This CDR3 region has 16 residues. The CDR3 DNA sequence: TGCGCCAGCAGCCAAGGAGGGGGTGGGGACAATCAGCCCCAGCATTTT. It codes for CASSQGGGGDNQPQHF.